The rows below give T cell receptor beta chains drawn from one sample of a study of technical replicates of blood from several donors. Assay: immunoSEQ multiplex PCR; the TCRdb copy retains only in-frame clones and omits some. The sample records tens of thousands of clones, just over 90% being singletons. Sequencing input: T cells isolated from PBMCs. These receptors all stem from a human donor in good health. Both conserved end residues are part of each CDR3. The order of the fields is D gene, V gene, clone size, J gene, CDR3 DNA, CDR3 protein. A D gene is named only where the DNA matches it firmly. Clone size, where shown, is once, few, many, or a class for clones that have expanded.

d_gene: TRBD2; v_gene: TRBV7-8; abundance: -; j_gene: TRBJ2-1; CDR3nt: TGTGCCAGCAGCCCGGGACTAGCGGGTTCCCGTACGAGCTCCTACAATGAGCAGTTCTTC; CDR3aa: CASSPGLAGSRTSSYNEQFF
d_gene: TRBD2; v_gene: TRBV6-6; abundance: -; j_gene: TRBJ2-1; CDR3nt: TGTGCCACCCTGCCCGGACTAGCGGGGGTTATTGAGCAGTTCTTC; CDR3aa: CATLPGLAGVIEQFF
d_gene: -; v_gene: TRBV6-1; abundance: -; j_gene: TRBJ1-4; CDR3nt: TGTGCCAGCCTCTCGGGGGAGGCGGGAAATGAAAAACTGTTTTTT; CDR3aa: CASLSGEAGNEKLFF
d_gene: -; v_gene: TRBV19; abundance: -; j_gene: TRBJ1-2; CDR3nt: TGTGCCAGTAGTGGCGGGAGATATGGCTACACCTTC; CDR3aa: CASSGGRYGYTF
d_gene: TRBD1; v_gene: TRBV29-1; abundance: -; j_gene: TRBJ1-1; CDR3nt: TGCAGCGTTGAACGGACAGGGGGAAGTTTTAACACTGAAGCTTTCTTT; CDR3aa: CSVERTGGSFNTEAFF
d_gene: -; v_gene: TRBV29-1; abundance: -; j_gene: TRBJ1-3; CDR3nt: TGCAGCGTCATGACAGACTCGGGAAACACCATATATTTT; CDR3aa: CSVMTDSGNTIYF
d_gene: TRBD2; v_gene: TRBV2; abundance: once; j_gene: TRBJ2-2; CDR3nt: TGTGCCAGCAGTGTCCCTAGCGGGGGATCCGGGGAGCTGTTTTTT; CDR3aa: CASSVPSGGSGELFF
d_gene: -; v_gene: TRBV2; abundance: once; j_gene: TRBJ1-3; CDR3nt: TGTGCCAGCAGGGAGAGAGGAAACACCATATATTTT; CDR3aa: CASRERGNTIYF
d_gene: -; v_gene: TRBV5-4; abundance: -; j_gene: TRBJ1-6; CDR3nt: TGTGCCAGCAGCTTGCGAACGGTTTCACCCCTCCACTTT; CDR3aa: CASSLRTVSPLHF
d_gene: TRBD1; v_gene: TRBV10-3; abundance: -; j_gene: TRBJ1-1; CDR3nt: TGTGCCATCAGTGACCCGGGACAGGGGGGCACTGAAGCTTTCTTT; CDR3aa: CAISDPGQGGTEAFF
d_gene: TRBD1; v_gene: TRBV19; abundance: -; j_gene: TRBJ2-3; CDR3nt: TGTGCCAGTAGTGTTGGGACAGGGAGGGCAGATACGCAGTATTTT; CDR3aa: CASSVGTGRADTQYF
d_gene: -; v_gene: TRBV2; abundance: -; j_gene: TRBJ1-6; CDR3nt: TGTGCCAGCCATGTTCAGAAGGGGGGGGCTATTAATTCACCCCTCCACTTT; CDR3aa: CASHVQKGGAINSPLHF
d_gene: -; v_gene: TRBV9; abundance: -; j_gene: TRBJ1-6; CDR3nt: TGTGCCAGCCGTGAGACCGGGACTAACCATTCACCCCTCCACTTT; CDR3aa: CASRETGTNHSPLHF
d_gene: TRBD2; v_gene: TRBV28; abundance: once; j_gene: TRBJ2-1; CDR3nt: TGTGCCAGCACGAGCGGGAGTCAGTACAATGAGCAGTTCTTC; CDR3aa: CASTSGSQYNEQFF
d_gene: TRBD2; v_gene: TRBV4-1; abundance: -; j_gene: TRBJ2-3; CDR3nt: TGCGCCAGCAGCCAAGATCGACCGGGACTAAGCACAGATACGCAGTATTTT; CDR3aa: CASSQDRPGLSTDTQYF
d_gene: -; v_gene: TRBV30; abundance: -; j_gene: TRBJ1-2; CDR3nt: TGTGCCTGGAGTTACAGGGAGGGAGATGGCTACACCTTC; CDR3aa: CAWSYREGDGYTF
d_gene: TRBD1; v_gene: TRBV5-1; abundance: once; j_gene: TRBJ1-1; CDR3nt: TGCGCCAGCAGCCCGCGGACAGGGGAGGTTACTGAAGCTTTCTTT; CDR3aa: CASSPRTGEVTEAFF
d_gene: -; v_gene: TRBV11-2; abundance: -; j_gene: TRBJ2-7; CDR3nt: TGTGCCAGCAGCCACAGCGGCTCCTACGAGCAGTACTTC; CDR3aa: CASSHSGSYEQYF
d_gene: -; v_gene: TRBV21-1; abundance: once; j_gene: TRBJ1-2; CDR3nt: TGTGCCAGCAGCAGAGACAGCCTCCAAGGCTATGGCTACACCTTC; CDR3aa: CASSRDSLQGYGYTF
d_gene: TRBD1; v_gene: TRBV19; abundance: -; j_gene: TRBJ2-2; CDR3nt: TGTGCCAGTAGTAGGACAGGGGGGAACACCGGGGAGCTGTTTTTT; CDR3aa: CASSRTGGNTGELFF
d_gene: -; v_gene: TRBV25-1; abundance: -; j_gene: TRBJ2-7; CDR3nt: TGTGCCAGCAGTGAAATGTCACGTCGCGACGAGCAGTACTTC; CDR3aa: CASSEMSRRDEQYF
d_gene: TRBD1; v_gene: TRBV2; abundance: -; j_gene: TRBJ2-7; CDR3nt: TGTGCCAGAGACAGGGTAGAGAGGTACGAGCAGTACTTC; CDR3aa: CARDRVERYEQYF
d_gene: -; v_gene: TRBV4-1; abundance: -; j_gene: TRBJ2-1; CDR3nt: TGCGCCAGCAGCCTCGGGAACAGGGTTGGCAATGAGCAGTTCTTC; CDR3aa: CASSLGNRVGNEQFF
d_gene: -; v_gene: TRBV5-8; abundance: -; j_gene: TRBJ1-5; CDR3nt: TGTGCCAGCAGCTTACTCGGCGGTAATCAGCCCCAGCATTTT; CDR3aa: CASSLLGGNQPQHF
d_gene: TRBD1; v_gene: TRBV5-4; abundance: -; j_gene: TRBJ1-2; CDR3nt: TGTGCCAGCAGGTTGGGAGGGGGCGCCTTTGGCTACACCTTC; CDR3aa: CASRLGGGAFGYTF
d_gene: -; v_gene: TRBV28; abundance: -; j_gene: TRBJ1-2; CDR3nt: TGTGCCAGCAGTTTGCGGGGAAACTATGGCTACACCTTC; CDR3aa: CASSLRGNYGYTF
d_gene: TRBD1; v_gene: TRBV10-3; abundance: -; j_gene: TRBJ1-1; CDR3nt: TGTGCCATCATGTTTGGGACAGCCTCTAATACCGAAGCTTTCTTT; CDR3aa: CAIMFGTASNTEAFF
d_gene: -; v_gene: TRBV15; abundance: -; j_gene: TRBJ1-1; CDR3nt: TGTGCCACCAGCAGATACGGTTCCACTGAAGCTTTCTTT; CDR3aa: CATSRYGSTEAFF
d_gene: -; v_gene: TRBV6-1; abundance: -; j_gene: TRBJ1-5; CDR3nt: TGTGCCAGCAGTGAATCTTCCAATCAGCCCCAGCATTTT; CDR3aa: CASSESSNQPQHF
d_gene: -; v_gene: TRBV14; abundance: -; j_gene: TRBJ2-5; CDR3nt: TGTGCCAGCAGCCAAGTGGAGACCAAAGAGACCCAGTACTTC; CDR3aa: CASSQVETKETQYF
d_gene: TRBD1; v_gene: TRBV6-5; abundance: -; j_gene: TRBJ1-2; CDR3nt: TGTGCCAGCAGTTACTCCCCAGGGGGAAATGGCTACACCTTC; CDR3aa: CASSYSPGGNGYTF
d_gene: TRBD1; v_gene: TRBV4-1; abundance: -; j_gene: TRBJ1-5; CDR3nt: TGCGCCAGCAGCACACGTCAGGGGGAGGATCAGCCCCAGCATTTT; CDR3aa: CASSTRQGEDQPQHF
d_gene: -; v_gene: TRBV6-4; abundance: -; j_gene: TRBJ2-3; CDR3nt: TGTGCCAGCAGAAACCCGTCCGGGACATCGAATACAGATACGCAGTATTTT; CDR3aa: CASRNPSGTSNTDTQYF
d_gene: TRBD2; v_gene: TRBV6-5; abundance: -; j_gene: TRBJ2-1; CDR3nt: TGTGCCAGCACCTTTAGCGGGAGCTACAATGAGCAGTTCTTC; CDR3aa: CASTFSGSYNEQFF
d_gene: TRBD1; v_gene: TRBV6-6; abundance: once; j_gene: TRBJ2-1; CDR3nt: TGTGCCAGCAGTTTGACAGGGCTGAGCAATGAGCAGTTCTTC; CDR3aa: CASSLTGLSNEQFF
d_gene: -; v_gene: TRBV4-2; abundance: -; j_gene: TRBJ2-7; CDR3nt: TGTGCCAGCAGTCCAAGTTTATTTGGGACAAAGGCCTACGAGCAGTACTTC; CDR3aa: CASSPSLFGTKAYEQYF
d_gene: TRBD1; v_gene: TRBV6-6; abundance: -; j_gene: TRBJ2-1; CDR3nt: TGTGCCAGCAGTGATGGGACAGGGGGGCACAATGAGCAGTTCTTC; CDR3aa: CASSDGTGGHNEQFF
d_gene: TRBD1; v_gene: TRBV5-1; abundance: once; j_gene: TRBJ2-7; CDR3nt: TGCGCCAGCAGCTTGGGACAGGGATACTACGAGCAGTACTTC; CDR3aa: CASSLGQGYYEQYF